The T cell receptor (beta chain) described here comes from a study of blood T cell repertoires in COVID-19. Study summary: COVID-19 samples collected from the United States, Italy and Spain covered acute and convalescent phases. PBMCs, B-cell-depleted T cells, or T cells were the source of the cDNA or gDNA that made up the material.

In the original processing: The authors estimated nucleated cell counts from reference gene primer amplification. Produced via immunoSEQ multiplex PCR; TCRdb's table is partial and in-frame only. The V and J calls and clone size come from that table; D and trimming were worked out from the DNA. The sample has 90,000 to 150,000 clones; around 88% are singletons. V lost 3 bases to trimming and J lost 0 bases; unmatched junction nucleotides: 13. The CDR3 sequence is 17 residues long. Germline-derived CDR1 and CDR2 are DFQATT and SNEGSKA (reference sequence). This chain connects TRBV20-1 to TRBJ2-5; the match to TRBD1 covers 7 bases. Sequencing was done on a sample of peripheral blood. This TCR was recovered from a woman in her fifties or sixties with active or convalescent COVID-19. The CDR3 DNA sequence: TGCAGTGCTAGTCCCCTTTACAGGGGAGTTGACCAAGAGACCCAGTACTTC. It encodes CSASPLYRGVDQETQYF.